This T cell receptor (beta chain) comes out of a study of post-analysis software for immune sequencing data. Regarding the study as a whole: Comparison of patients with controls showed 4 to 6 TRBV segments more frequent in patients, TRBV5-6, TRBV5-1 and TRBV20-1 among them. F-measure co-clustering was strong for batch-matched samples.

With 4 bases removed from V and 4 bases from J, the gap between germline ends came to 10 bases. This CDR3 spans 13 amino acids. The germline gives CDR1 SEHNR, CDR2 FQNEAQ (reference sequence). As regards this clonotype: Its antigen is currently unknown.

Unique molecular identifiers had been added to the TCR beta cDNA libraries. Starting from roughly 1 to 10 million T cells, the study yielded about 540,000 cDNA molecules. From the PCR reads, TCRdb called clonotypes with MiXCR, one entry per CDR3 protein. The sample records 800,000 to 950,000 distinct CDR3 sequences, under 70% being singletons. The sequenced sample consisted of blood. V is TRBV7-9 and J is TRBJ1-2; D possibly corresponds to TRBD1 (5 bases). This clonotype originated in a girl aged 10-17 years with multiple sclerosis. The CDR3 loop is CASSSEGSYGYTF. The CDR3 DNA reads as TGTGCCAGCAGCTCCGAGGGGTCCTATGGCTACACCTTC.